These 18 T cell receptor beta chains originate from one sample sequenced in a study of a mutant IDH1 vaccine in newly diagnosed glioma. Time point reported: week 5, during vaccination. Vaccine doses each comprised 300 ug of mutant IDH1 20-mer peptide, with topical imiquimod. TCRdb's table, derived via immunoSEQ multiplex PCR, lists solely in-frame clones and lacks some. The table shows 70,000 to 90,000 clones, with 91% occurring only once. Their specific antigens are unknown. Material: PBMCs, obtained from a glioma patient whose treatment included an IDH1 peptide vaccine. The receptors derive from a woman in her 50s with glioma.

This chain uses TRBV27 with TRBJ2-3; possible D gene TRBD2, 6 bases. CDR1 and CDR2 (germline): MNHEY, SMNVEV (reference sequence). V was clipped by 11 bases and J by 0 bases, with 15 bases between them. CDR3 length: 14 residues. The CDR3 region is CAAGRNPSTDTQYF. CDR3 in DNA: TGTGCCGCGGGAAGGAATCCTAGCACAGATACGCAGTATTTT.

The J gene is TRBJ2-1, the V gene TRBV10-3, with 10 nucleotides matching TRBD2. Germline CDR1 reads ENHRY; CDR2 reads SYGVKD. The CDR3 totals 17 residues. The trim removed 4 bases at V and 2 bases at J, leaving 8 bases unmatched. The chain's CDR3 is CAISGTLAGVAYNEQFF. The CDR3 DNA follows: TGTGCCATCAGTGGGACCCTAGCGGGAGTAGCCTACAATGAGCAGTTCTTC.

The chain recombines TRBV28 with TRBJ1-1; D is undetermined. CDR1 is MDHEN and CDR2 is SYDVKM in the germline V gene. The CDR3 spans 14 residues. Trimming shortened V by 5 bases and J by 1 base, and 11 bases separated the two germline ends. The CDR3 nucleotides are TGTGCCAGCAGTCAATTTTGGAGGAACACTGAAGCTTTCTTT. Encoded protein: CASSQFWRNTEAFF.

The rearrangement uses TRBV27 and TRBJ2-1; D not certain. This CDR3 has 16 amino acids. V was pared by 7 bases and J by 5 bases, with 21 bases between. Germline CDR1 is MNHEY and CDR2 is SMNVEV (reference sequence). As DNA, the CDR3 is TGTGCCAGCAACTTCAATACCCCCTGGGATGACAATGAGCAGTTCTTC. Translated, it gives CASNFNTPWDDNEQFF.

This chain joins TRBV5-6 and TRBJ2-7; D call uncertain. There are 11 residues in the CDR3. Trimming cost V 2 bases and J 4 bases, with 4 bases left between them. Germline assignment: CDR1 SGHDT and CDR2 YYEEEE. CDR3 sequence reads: CASSFRYEQYF. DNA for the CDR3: TGTGCCAGCAGCTTCCGGTACGAGCAGTACTTC.

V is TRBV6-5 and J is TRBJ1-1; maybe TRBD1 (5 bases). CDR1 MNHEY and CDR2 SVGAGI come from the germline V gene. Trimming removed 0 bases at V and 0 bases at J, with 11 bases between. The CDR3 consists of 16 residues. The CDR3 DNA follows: TGTGCCAGCAGTTACTCCGGGGGGTCGATGAACACTGAAGCTTTCTTT. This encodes CASSYSGGSMNTEAFF.

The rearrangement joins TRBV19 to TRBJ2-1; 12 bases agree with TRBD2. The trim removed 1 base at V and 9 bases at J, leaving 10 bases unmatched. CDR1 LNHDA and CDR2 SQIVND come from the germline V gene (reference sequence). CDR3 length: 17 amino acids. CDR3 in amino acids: CASSIVGLAGGGFEQFF. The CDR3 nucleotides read TGTGCCAGTAGTATAGTAGGGCTAGCGGGAGGGGGTTTTGAGCAGTTCTTC.

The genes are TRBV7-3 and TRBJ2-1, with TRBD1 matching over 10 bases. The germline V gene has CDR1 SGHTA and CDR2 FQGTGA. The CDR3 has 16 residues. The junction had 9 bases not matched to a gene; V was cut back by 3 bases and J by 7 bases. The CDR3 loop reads CASSFNRDRGRNEQFF. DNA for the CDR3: TGTGCCAGCAGCTTTAATCGGGACAGGGGTAGGAATGAGCAGTTCTTC. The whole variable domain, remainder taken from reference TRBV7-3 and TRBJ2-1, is GAGVSQTPSNKVTEKGKYVELRCDPISGHTALYWYRQSLGQGPEFLIYFQGTGAADDSGLPNDRFFAVRPEGSVSTLKIQRTERGDSAVYLCASSFNRDRGRNEQFFGPGTRLTVL.

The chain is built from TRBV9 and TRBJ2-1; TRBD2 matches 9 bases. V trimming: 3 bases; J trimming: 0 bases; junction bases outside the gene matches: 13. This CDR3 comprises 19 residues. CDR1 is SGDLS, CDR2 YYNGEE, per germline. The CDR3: CASSARNIDSGSSYNEQFF. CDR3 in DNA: TGTGCCAGCAGCGCTAGAAATATCGATAGCGGGAGCTCCTACAATGAGCAGTTCTTC.

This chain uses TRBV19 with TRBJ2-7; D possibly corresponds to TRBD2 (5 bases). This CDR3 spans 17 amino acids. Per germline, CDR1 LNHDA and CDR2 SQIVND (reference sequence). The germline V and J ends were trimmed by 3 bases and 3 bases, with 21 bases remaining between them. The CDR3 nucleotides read TGTGCCAGTAGTATTGTAGCGCGGGTCAGCCGGCACTACGAGCAGTACTTC. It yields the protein CASSIVARVSRHYEQYF.

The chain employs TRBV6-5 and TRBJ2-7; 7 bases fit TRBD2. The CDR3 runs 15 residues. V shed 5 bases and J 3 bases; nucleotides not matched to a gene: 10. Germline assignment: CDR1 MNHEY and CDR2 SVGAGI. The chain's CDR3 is CASSRTGGSLYEQYF. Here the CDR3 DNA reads TGTGCCAGCAGTCGTACGGGAGGTTCCCTCTACGAGCAGTACTTC.

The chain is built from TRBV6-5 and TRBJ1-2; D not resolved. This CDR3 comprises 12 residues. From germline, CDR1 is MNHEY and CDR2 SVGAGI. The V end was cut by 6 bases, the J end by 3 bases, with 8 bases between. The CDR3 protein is CASRGSYYGYTF. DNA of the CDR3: TGTGCCAGCAGGGGGTCTTACTATGGCTACACCTTC.

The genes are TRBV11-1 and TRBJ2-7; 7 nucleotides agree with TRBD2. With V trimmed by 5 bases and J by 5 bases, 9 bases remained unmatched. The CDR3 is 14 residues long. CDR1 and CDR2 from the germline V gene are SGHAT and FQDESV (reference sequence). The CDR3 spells CASSRLPTSDEQYF. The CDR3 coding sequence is TGTGCCAGCAGCCGACTCCCCACTAGCGACGAGCAGTACTTC. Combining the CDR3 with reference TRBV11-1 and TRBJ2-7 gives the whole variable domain EAEVAQSPRYKITEKSQAVAFWCDPISGHATLYWYRQILGQGPELLVQFQDESVVDDSQLPKDRFSAERLKGVDSTLKIQPAELGDSAMYLCASSRLPTSDEQYFGPGTRLTVT.

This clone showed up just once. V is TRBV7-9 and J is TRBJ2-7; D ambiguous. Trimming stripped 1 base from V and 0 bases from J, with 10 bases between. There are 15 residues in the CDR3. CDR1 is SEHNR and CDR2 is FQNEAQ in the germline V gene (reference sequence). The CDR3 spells CASSLGTDLSYEQYF. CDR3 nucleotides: TGTGCCAGCAGCTTAGGGACGGACCTCTCCTACGAGCAGTACTTC. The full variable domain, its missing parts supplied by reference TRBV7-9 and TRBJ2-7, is DTGVSQNPRHKITKRGQNVTFRCDPISEHNRLYWYRQTLGQGPEFLTYFQNEAQLEKSRLLSDRFSAERPKGSFSTLEIQRTEQGDSAMYLCASSLGTDLSYEQYFGPGTRLTVT.

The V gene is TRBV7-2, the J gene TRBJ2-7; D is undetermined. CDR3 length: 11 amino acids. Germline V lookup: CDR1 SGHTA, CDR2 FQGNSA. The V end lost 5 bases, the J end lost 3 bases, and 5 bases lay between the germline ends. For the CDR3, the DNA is TGTGCCAGCAGCCCATACTACGAGCAGTACTTC. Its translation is CASSPYYEQYF. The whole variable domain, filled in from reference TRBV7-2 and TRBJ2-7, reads GAGVSQSPSNKVTEKGKDVELRCDPISGHTALYWYRQSLGQGLEFLIYFQGNSAPDKSGLPSDRFSAERTGGSVSTLTIQRTQQEDSAVYLCASSPYYEQYFGPGTRLTVT.

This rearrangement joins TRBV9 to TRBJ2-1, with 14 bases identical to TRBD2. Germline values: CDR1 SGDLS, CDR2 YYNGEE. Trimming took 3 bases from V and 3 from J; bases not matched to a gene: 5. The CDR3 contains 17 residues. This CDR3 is CASSDIGLAGGYNEQFF. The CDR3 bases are TGTGCCAGCAGCGATATCGGACTAGCGGGAGGCTACAATGAGCAGTTCTTC.

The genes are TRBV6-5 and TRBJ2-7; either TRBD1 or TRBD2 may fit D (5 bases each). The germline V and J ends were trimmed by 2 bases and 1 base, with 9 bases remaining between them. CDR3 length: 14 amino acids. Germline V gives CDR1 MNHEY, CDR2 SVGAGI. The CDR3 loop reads CASSYRDGSYEQYF. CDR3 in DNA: TGTGCCAGCAGTTACCGGGACGGTTCCTACGAGCAGTACTTC.

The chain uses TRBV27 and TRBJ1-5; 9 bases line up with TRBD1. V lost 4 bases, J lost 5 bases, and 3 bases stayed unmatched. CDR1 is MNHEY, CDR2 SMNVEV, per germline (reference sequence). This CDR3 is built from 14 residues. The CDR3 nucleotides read TGTGCCAGCAGTTCAACAGGGGGCTATCAGCCCCAGCATTTT. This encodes CASSSTGGYQPQHF.